The clone carrying this T cell receptor beta chain was counted at least ten times. For the library, individual cDNA molecules each received unique molecular identifiers. Via MiXCR, TCRdb re-called the RACE reads, giving one row per CDR3 protein. The table lists 300,000 to 400,000 distinct CDR3 sequences, under 9% of them singletons. With 5 bases clipped from V and 7 bases from J, the junction kept 10 bases outside the gene matches. This CDR3 spans 15 amino acids. Germline CDR1 and CDR2: SGHVS and FQNEAQ. These data are taken from a study of human T cells and chemical hapten exposure. Time point given: patch test 1, 2 weeks after DPC sensitization. As for treatment: therapeutic diphenylcyclopropenone sensitization with weekly scalp DPC. The study extracted total RNA from unfractionated whole blood.

The receptor was derived from a woman between 18 and 29 years old with alopecia areata. Some clones in this sample may be carry-over from other donors' samples. The J gene is TRBJ1-5, the V gene TRBV7-8; 8 nucleotides match TRBD1. The sequencing used whole blood, collected in connection with sensitization to the hapten diphenylcyclopropenone (DPC). Here the CDR3 reads CASSGVTGGRQPQHF. The DNA for the CDR3 is TGTGCCAGCAGCGGTGTTACAGGGGGGAGACAGCCCCAGCATTTT.